The 29 T cell receptor beta chains below were found in one sample sequenced in a study of CD8+ T cells in alopecia areata. Treatment defined: oral pan-JAK inhibitor, 5-10 mg twice daily. RNA was extracted and reverse transcribed into cDNA as the sequencing template. The data were produced by immunoSEQ multiplex PCR, yet TCRdb's version contains in-frame clones alone and is incomplete. In the table there are some 110,000 clones, around 50% of which are singletons. The material sequenced was CD8+ T cells sorted from blood, taken at week 24, from a patient treated with tofacitinib. The receptors were sampled from a human donor with alopecia areata.

As regards this clone: This CDR3 is also generated by other DNA sequences in the sample. DNA for the CDR3: TGTGCCAGCAGCCCAGGGGGGGAGCAGTACTTC. This gives the protein CASSPGGEQYF. The V gene is TRBV7-9, the J gene TRBJ2-7; the D gene is possibly TRBD1 (7 bases). Between the trimmed V and J ends, which lost 5 bases and 7 bases, there was a span of 9 bases. The germline V gene encodes CDR1 SEHNR and CDR2 FQNEAQ (reference sequence). This CDR3 is 11 amino acids long. Variable domain in full (rest from reference TRBV7-9 and TRBJ2-7): DTGVSQNPRHKITKRGQNVTFRCDPISEHNRLYWYRQTLGQGPEFLTYFQNEAQLEKSRLLSDRFSAERPKGSFSTLEIQRTEQGDSAMYLCASSPGGEQYFGPGTRLTVT.

This clone has just a few counts. The DNA for the CDR3 is TGTGCCAGCAGCCAAGGCGGGGGACCTGACTACGAGCAGTACTTC. Translating gives CASSQGGGPDYEQYF. The chain carries TRBV7-2 and TRBJ2-7, with TRBD2 matching 7 bases. V lost 5 bases and J lost 3; bases outside the gene matches: 10. CDR1 is SGHTA and CDR2 is FQGNSA in the germline V gene. The CDR3 totals 15 residues.

CDR3 loop: CASSLGEGAHGYTF. The CDR3 DNA is TGTGCCAGCAGTTTGGGCGAGGGGGCCCATGGCTACACCTTC. The chain carries TRBV2 and TRBJ1-2; 7 positions match TRBD1. The CDR3 has 14 amino acids. V was pared by 5 bases and J by 6 bases, with 9 bases of the junction left unmatched. Germline V gives CDR1 SNHLY, CDR2 FYNNEI.

The sample holds a few counts of this clone. This chain links TRBV9 with TRBJ2-1, with 7 bases matching TRBD1. Germline trimming cut 4 bases from V and 4 bases from J; bases unmatched to any gene: 11. The CDR3 is 16 amino acids. Germline V gene sequence: CDR1 SGDLS, CDR2 YYNGEE. In DNA, the CDR3 is TGTGCCAGCAGCATCTTTTCCGGGACAGAATACAATGAGCAGTTCTTC. Translating gives CASSIFSGTEYNEQFF. Drawing the rest from reference TRBV9 and TRBJ2-1, the complete variable domain is DSGVTQTPKHLITATGQRVTLRCSPRSGDLSVYWYQQSLDQGLQFLIQYYNGEERAKGNILERFSAQQFPDLHSELNLSSLELGDSALYFCASSIFSGTEYNEQFFGPGTRLTVL.

This clone was picked up one time. The V call is TRBV30, the J call TRBJ1-1; tentatively, D is TRBD1 (6 bases). Germline CDR1 reads GTSNPN; CDR2 reads SVGIG (reference sequence). Deletions cut 3 bases from V and 7 bases from J, with 12 bases between. The CDR3 length is 12 residues. The CDR3 DNA sequence: TGTGCCTGGAGCGGGGGCTTCCTTGAAGCTTTCTTT. The encoded protein is CAWSGGFLEAFF.

This clone was counted once. For the CDR3, the DNA is TGTGCCAGCAGCTGGGACACAGGGGGCGCCGGCTATGGCTACACCTTC. This codes for CASSWDTGGAGYGYTF. V usage is TRBV5-6 and J usage is TRBJ1-2; TRBD1 agrees at 9 bases. CDR1 is SGHDT, CDR2 YYEEEE, per germline. V lost 3 bases to trimming and J lost 4 bases; unmatched junction nucleotides: 10. This CDR3 is 16 amino acids long.

The gene calls are TRBV30 and TRBJ1-1; D uncertain. This CDR3 region has 12 residues. From germline, CDR1 is GTSNPN and CDR2 SVGIG (reference sequence). With 4 bases removed from V and 1 base from J, the gap between germline ends came to 7 bases. CDR3 nucleotide sequence: TGTGCCTGGAACCCGGCGAACACTGAAGCTTTCTTT. Translating it yields CAWNPANTEAFF.

The chain uses TRBV29-1 and TRBJ2-5; a weak D match, TRBD2 (5 bases). The J call may be faulty, since TRBJ2-7 better matches the DNA end. This CDR3 spans 15 amino acids. CDR1 and CDR2 from the germline V gene are SQVTM and ANQGSEA. DNA for the CDR3: TGCAGCGTTGAAGATCTTGATAGCGTGTATCACGAGCAGTACTTC. This codes for CSVEDLDSVYHEQYF.

The V call is TRBV5-1, the J call TRBJ2-7; D is uncertain. This CDR3 is 14 amino acids long. Germline values: CDR1 SGHRS, CDR2 YFSETQ. V was shortened by 0 bases and J by 1 base, with 8 bases between the two germline ends. For the CDR3, the DNA is TGCGCCAGCAGCTTGGACAGCGCATCCTACGAGCAGTACTTC. Protein: CASSLDSASYEQYF.

J is TRBJ2-7 and V is TRBV4-3; 9 bases line up with TRBD2. CDR3 length: 16 residues. V was clipped by 4 bases and J by 2 bases; unmatched bases: 9. From germline, CDR1 is LGHNA and CDR2 YSLEER. The CDR3 is CASSLFIAGAPYEQYF. DNA of the CDR3: TGCGCCAGCAGCCTCTTTATAGCGGGGGCTCCCTACGAGCAGTACTTC.

This chain links TRBV29-1 with TRBJ1-1, with 9 nucleotides matching TRBD1. The junction had 11 bases not matched to a gene; V was cut back by 7 bases and J by 2 bases. CDR3 length: 15 residues. Germline V CDR1 and CDR2: SQVTM, ANQGSEA. The CDR3 region is CSADRGDLINTEAFF. In nucleotides, the CDR3 is TGCAGCGCTGACAGGGGGGATTTAATCAACACTGAAGCTTTCTTT. Full variable domain (rest looked up from reference TRBV29-1 and TRBJ1-1): SAVISQKPSRDICQRGTSLTIQCQVDSQVTMMFWYRQQPGQSLTLIATANQGSEATYESGFVIDKFPISRPNLTFSTLTVSNMSPEDSSIYLCSADRGDLINTEAFFGQGTRLTVV.

The chain has TRBV5-6 and TRBJ2-5, with a tentative D call TRBD1 (6 bases). Germline V lookup: CDR1 SGHDT, CDR2 YYEEEE. This CDR3 spans 15 amino acids. With 2 bases removed from V and 4 bases from J, the gap between germline ends came to 15 bases. In DNA, the CDR3 is TGTGCCAGCAGCTTTGTACAGGGCGTAGGAGAGACCCAGTACTTC. Its translation is CASSFVQGVGETQYF.

Only a few counts were recorded for this clone. V usage is TRBV4-1 and J usage is TRBJ1-5; D is unclear. Looked up from germline, CDR1 is MGHRA and CDR2 is YSYEKL. This CDR3 is 15 amino acids long. Trimming took off 0 bases at V and 2 bases at J, with 8 bases between the two ends. The CDR3 spells CASSQDPIGNQPQHF. CDR3 DNA sequence: TGCGCCAGCAGCCAAGACCCGATTGGCAATCAGCCCCAGCATTTT.

The sample holds one count of this clone. V gene TRBV4-1 combines with J gene TRBJ2-7; TRBD1 is a possible D gene (5 bases). V lost 4 bases and J lost 0, with 7 bases in between. Looked up from germline, CDR1 is MGHRA and CDR2 is YSYEKL. CDR3 size: 13 residues. DNA of the CDR3: TGCGCCAGCAGCCTGGACACCTCCTACGAGCAGTACTTC. Translation: CASSLDTSYEQYF.

This clone occurred once. This rearrangement joins TRBV25-1 to TRBJ2-2, with TRBD2 matching over 7 bases. The CDR3 runs to 15 residues. V was pared by 8 bases and J by 6 bases, with 12 bases of the junction left unmatched. The germline gives CDR1 MGHDK, CDR2 SYGVNS. The CDR3 coding sequence is TGTGCCAGCGGTACATTAACTAGCGTGTCCGGGGAGCTGTTTTTT. It translates to CASGTLTSVSGELFF.

This chain joins TRBV10-3 and TRBJ2-5; possibly TRBD1 for D (6 bases). V was cut by 2 bases and J by 3 bases, with 10 bases left in between. CDR1 and CDR2 from the germline V gene are ENHRY and SYGVKD. This CDR3 has 14 residues. DNA for the CDR3: TGTGCCATCAGTGAGGAGAACAGGGAAGAGACCCAGTACTTC. This translates into CAISEENREETQYF.

The chain recombines TRBV29-1 with TRBJ2-3, with D unclear. The V end lost 0 bases, the J end lost 1 base, and 20 bases lay between the germline ends. The V gene's germline CDR1 is SQVTM and CDR2 ANQGSEA. CDR3 size: 18 residues. The DNA for the CDR3 is TGCAGCGTTGAAGACCGCGGAATGGAAATACCACGCACAGATACGCAGTATTTT. Translating gives CSVEDRGMEIPRTDTQYF.

Here the CDR3 DNA reads TGTGCCACGGGACAGGGCTCATACAATGAGCAGTTCTTC. Its protein is CATGQGSYNEQFF. The chain uses TRBV6-5 and TRBJ2-1; TRBD1 matches 9 bases. Germline CDR1 is MNHEY and CDR2 is SVGAGI. The trim removed 10 bases at V and 4 bases at J, leaving 5 bases unmatched. This CDR3 has 13 amino acids.

This clone has just a few counts. The CDR3 reads CASSLGEGLYEQYF. The CDR3 region has the DNA TGTGCCAGCAGTTTGGGAGAGGGCCTCTACGAGCAGTACTTC. The chain links TRBV27 to TRBJ2-7; a possible D gene is TRBD2 (5 bases). Germline values: CDR1 MNHEY, CDR2 SMNVEV (reference sequence). The V and J ends lost 3 bases and 3 bases respectively, with 12 bases between them. The CDR3 spans 14 residues.

The CDR3, as DNA: TGTGCCAGCAGCTCCCACTTAGCGGGGACAATCTACAATGAGCAGTTCTTC. Its translation: CASSSHLAGTIYNEQFF. The chain links TRBV13 to TRBJ2-1; 8 bases line up with TRBD2. The CDR3 length is 17 residues. CDR1 is PRHDT, CDR2 FYEKMQ, per germline (reference sequence). Trimming at V came to 4 bases and at J to 3 bases, leaving 11 bases not matched to a gene. Together with reference TRBV13 and TRBJ2-1, the CDR3 gives the full variable domain: AAGVIQSPRHLIKEKRETATLKCYPIPRHDTVYWYQQGPGQDPQFLISFYEKMQSDKGSIPDRFSAQQFSDYHSELNMSSLELGDSALYFCASSSHLAGTIYNEQFFGPGTRLTVL.

There are a few counts of this clone. This chain connects TRBV29-1 to TRBJ1-1, with unresolved D. Germline V lookup: CDR1 SQVTM, CDR2 ANQGSEA. The length of the CDR3 is 12 residues. V was pared by 3 bases and J by 1 base, with 6 bases between. The CDR3 is CSVEVGNTEAFF. The DNA of the CDR3 is TGCAGCGTTGAGGTGGGGAACACTGAAGCTTTCTTT.

V usage is TRBV9 and J usage is TRBJ2-5; D might be TRBD2 (6 bases). The V end was cut by 7 bases, the J end by 4 bases, with 17 bases between. This CDR3 contains 14 residues. CDR1 and CDR2 (germline): SGDLS, YYNGEE. CDR3 bases: TGTGCCAGCGCCCCGGGTGGGGGGACAGAGACCCAGTACTTC. It yields the protein CASAPGGGTETQYF.

V is TRBV30 and J is TRBJ2-1; D not certain. The CDR3 consists of 11 residues. Germline lookup yields CDR1 GTSNPN and CDR2 SVGIG (reference sequence). V was cut by 5 bases and J by 6 bases, with 8 bases left in between. The chain's CDR3 is CAWLRLNEQFF. The CDR3 DNA sequence: TGTGCCTGGCTCAGGCTCAATGAGCAGTTCTTC. The whole variable domain, filled in from reference TRBV30 and TRBJ2-1, reads SQTIHQWPATLVQPVGSPLSLECTVEGTSNPNLYWYRQAAGRGLQLLFYSVGIGQISSEVPQNLSASRPQDRQFILSSKKLLLSDSGFYLCAWLRLNEQFFGPGTRLTVL.

Only a few counts were recorded for this clone. The CDR3 DNA reads TGCAGCGTTGAAGAAGAAGGGGTTGGCTACACCTTC. Encoded protein: CSVEEEGVGYTF. The chain employs TRBV29-1 and TRBJ1-2; TRBD1 is a possible D gene (5 bases). CDR1 and CDR2 (germline): SQVTM, ANQGSEA. This CDR3 has 12 amino acids. V lost 0 bases, J lost 7 bases, and 9 bases lay in between.

J is TRBJ2-4 and V is TRBV27; maybe TRBD2 (7 bases). V shed 6 bases and J shed 3 bases, with 21 bases lying between them. CDR1 MNHEY and CDR2 SMNVEV come from the germline V gene (reference sequence). This CDR3 comprises 17 residues. The CDR3 here is CASSRGGGPKGKNIQYF. The CDR3 nucleotides are TGTGCCAGCAGCCGTGGGGGGGGCCCGAAAGGCAAAAACATTCAGTACTTC.

In DNA form, the CDR3 reads TGTGCCAGCAGCTGGGGGGCCGGGGAGCTGTTTTTT. Translating gives CASSWGAGELFF. The chain has TRBV5-4 and TRBJ2-2, with D possibly TRBD2 on 6 matching bases. Trimming shortened V by 3 bases and J by 6 bases, and 6 bases separated the two germline ends. Germline lookup yields CDR1 SGHNT and CDR2 YYREEE (reference sequence). The CDR3 runs to 12 residues.

The gene calls are TRBV7-9 and TRBJ1-2; maybe TRBD1 (6 bases). Germline-derived CDR1 and CDR2 are SEHNR and FQNEAQ (reference sequence). This CDR3 is 13 amino acids long. For the CDR3, the DNA is TGTGCTTCGCAGGGGATCAACCCCTATGGCTACACCTTC. It encodes CASQGINPYGYTF.

This clone was seen only a few times. This chain links TRBV6-5 with TRBJ2-2; D might be TRBD1 (5 bases). The CDR3 runs to 13 residues. Germline lookup yields CDR1 MNHEY and CDR2 SVGAGI. Trimming removed 10 bases at V and 4 bases at J, with 13 bases between. For the CDR3, the DNA is TGTGCCACTACCCAGGGATCCACCGGGGAGCTGTTTTTT. Translated: CATTQGSTGELFF.

CDR3 loop: CASSPRSGGPEQFF. CDR3 bases: TGTGCCAGCAGCCCCCGGTCTGGGGGGCCTGAGCAGTTCTTC. The chain employs TRBV16 and TRBJ2-1; D tentatively fits TRBD1 or TRBD2 (6 bases each). Germline V gene lookup returns CDR1 KGHSY and CDR2 FQNENV. Trimming stripped 4 bases from V and 9 bases from J, with 16 bases between. This CDR3 is built from 14 residues. Based on the CDR3 plus reference TRBV16 and TRBJ2-1, the full variable domain is GEEVAQTPKHLVRGEGQKAKLYCAPIKGHSYVFWYQQVLKNEFKFLISFQNENVFDETGMPKERFSAKCLPNSPCSLEIQATKLEDSAVYFCASSPRSGGPEQFFGPGTRLTVL.